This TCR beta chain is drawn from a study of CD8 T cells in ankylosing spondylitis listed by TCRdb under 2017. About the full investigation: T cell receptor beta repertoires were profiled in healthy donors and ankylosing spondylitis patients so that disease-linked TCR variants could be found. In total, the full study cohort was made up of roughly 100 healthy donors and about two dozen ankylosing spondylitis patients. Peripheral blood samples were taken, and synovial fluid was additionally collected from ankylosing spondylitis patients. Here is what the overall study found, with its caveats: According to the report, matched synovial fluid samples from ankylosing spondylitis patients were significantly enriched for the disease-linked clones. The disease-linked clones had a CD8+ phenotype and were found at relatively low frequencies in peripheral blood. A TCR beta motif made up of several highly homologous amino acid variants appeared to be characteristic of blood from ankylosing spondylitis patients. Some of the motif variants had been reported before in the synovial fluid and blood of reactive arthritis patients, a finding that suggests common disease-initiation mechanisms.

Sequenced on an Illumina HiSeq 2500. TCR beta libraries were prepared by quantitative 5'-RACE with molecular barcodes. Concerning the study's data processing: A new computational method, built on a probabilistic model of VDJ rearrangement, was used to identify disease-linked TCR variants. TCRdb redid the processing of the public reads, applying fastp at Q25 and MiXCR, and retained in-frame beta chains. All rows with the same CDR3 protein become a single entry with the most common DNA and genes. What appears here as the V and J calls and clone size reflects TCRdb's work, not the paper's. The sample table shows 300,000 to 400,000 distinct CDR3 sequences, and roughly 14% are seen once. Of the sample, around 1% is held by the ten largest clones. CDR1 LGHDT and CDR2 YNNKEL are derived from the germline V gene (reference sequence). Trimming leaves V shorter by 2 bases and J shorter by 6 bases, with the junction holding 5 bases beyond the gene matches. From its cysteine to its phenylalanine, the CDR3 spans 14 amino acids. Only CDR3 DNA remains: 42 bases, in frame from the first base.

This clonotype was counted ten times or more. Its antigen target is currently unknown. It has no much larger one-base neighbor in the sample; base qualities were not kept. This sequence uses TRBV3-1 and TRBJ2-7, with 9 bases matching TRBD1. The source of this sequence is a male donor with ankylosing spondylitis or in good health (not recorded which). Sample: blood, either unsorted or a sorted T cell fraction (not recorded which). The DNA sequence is TGTGCCAGCAGCCAAAGGACAGGGGATCTCGAGCAGTACTTC. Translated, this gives CASSQRTGDLEQYF.